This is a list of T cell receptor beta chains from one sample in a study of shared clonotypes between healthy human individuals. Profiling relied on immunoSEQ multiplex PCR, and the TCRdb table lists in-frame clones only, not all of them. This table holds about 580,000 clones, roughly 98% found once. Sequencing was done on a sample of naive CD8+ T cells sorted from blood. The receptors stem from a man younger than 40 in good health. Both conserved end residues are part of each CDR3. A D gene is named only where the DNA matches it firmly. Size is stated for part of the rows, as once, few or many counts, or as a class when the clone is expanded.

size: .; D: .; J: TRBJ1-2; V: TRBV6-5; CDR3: CASSYSPGDYGYTF; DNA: TGTGCCAGCAGTTACTCGCCAGGGGACTATGGCTACACCTTC
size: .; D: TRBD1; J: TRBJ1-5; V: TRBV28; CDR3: CASSFTGGQPQHF; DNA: TGTGCCAGCAGTTTTACAGGGGGCCAGCCCCAGCATTTT
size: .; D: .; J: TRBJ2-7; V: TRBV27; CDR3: CASSFWPPYEQYF; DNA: TGTGCCAGCAGTTTTTGGCCCCCATACGAGCAGTACTTC
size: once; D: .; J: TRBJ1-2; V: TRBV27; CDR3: CASRPPGAGASYGYTF; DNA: TGTGCCAGCAGACCCCCCGGGGCAGGGGCCTCCTATGGCTACACCTTC
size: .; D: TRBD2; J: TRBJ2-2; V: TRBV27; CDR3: CASSPGLGNTGELFF; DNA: TGTGCCAGCAGTCCGGGACTAGGGAACACCGGGGAGCTGTTTTTT
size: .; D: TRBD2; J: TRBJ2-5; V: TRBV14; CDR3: CASSLLAREREETQYF; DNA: TGTGCCAGCAGCCTACTAGCGCGGGAGAGAGAAGAGACCCAGTACTTC
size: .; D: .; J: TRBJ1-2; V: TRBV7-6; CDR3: CASSPRTGQRYGYTF; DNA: TGTGCCAGCAGCCCACGCACTGGACAACGCTATGGCTACACCTTC
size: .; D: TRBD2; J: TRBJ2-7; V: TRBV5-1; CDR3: CASRPEFGLAGYEQYF; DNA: TGCGCCAGCAGACCCGAATTCGGACTAGCGGGTTACGAGCAGTACTTC
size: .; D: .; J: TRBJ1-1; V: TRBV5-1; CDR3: CASSADSLNTEAFF; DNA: TGCGCCAGCAGCGCCGACAGTCTGAACACTGAAGCTTTCTTT
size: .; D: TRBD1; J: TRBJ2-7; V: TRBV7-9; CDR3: CASTWTGTYEQYF; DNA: TGTGCCAGCACATGGACAGGTACCTACGAGCAGTACTTC
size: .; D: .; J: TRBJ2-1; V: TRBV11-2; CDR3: CASSLDPGDNEQFF; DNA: TGTGCCAGCAGCTTAGATCCAGGGGACAATGAGCAGTTCTTC
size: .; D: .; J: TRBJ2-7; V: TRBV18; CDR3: CASSPRMGEQYF; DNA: TGTGCCAGCTCACCACGGATGGGCGAGCAGTACTTC